One sample yielded the 32 T cell receptor beta chains listed below, sequenced in a study of shared clonotypes between healthy human individuals (dated by TCRdb to the early 2020s). The method behind the library was the immunoSEQ multiplex PCR assay. The clones in this table, taken by TCRdb from immuneACCESS, are in-frame only. Not every clone is retained; where verified, under half of the shortfall comes from an unresolved V gene, and the cause of the rest is unknown. The sample has 450,000 to 500,000 clones on record, over 70% of them singletons. The ten most abundant clones make up roughly 13% of the sample. The sample comprised PBMCs. These receptors were obtained from a woman aged 40 to 49 in good health. Some clones in this sample may be carry-over from other donors' samples.

V is TRBV6-6 and J is TRBJ2-1, with a possible D match to TRBD1 (6 bases). Germline assignment: CDR1 MNHNY and CDR2 SVGAGI (reference sequence). Between the trimmed V and J ends, which lost 8 bases and 0 bases, there was a span of 11 bases. The CDR3 spans 14 residues. The CDR3, as DNA: TGTGCCAGCCAAACAGGGAGCTCCTACAATGAGCAGTTCTTC. Translation gives CASQTGSSYNEQFF.

Remarks on this clone: The CDR3 does not end in the conserved phenylalanine or tryptophan, so this is likely a read error. The DNA is omitted, as the CDR3 cannot be located on it reliably, and the CDR3 follows TCRdb's listing. Different DNA sequences within this sample yield the same CDR3. This chain connects TRBV30 to TRBJ2-2; the table calls TRBD2, which could not be checked here. Both ends counted, the CDR3 spans 15 residues. The germline gives CDR1 GTSNPN, CDR2 SVGIG (reference sequence). CDR3 protein: CAWSLGRVDTGELFL.

This clone was observed at least ten times. This chain joins TRBV7-9 and TRBJ1-1, with 9 nucleotides matching TRBD1. Germline V gene sequence: CDR1 SEHNR, CDR2 FQNEAQ (reference sequence). The CDR3 covers 16 residues. The trim removed 5 bases at V and 11 bases at J, leaving 18 bases unmatched. The CDR3 DNA reads TGTGCCAGCAGCCTACTCGGACAGGGGAGCGACCTGAATGCTTTCTTT. Translated: CASSLLGQGSDLNAFF.

V and J are TRBV29-1 and TRBJ1-1, with unresolved D. Per the germline V gene, CDR1 is SQVTM and CDR2 is ANQGSEA. Trimming removed 1 base at V and 8 bases at J, with 14 bases between. The CDR3 is 13 amino acids. The CDR3 spells CSVEGQYQVEAFF. CDR3 coding DNA: TGCAGCGTTGAAGGCCAGTACCAAGTAGAAGCTTTCTTT.

Concerning this clone: A far more abundant clone sits one base away, making this likely a read error. This sample also contains other DNA sequences that code for the same CDR3. The chain employs TRBV7-8 and TRBJ1-5, with 11 bases fitting TRBD1. The CDR3 runs 17 residues. The germline V gene has CDR1 SGHVS and CDR2 FQNEAQ. The CDR3 DNA sequence: TGTGCCAGCAGCTCCAGGACAGGGGGCCGGGGCAATCAGCCACAGCATTTT. Protein: CASSSRTGGRGNQPQHF.

The chain combines TRBV30 with TRBJ2-1; D call uncertain. Per the germline V gene, CDR1 is GTSNPN and CDR2 is SVGIG (reference sequence). The ends were cut back, 5 bases at V and 4 bases at J, with 9 bases in the middle. This CDR3 has 12 residues. The CDR3 nucleotides are TGTGCCTGGGGTCGGGTGTACAATGAGCAGTTCTTC. It codes for CAWGRVYNEQFF.

This sequence joins TRBV18 and TRBJ2-7, with D maybe TRBD2 (5 bases). The CDR3 has 14 residues. Germline V gives CDR1 KGHSH, CDR2 LQKENI. The V end lost 0 bases, the J end lost 2 bases, and 8 bases lay between the germline ends. CDR3 loop: CASSPPRAPYEQYF. CDR3 bases: TGTGCCAGCTCACCACCGAGGGCCCCCTACGAGCAGTACTTC.

This chain's CDR3 is CAWIKIPTYEQYF. DNA of the CDR3: TGTGCCTGGATTAAGATTCCTACCTACGAGCAGTACTTC. V usage is TRBV30 and J usage is TRBJ2-7; D is uncertain. Trimming took 4 bases from V and 2 from J, leaving 12 bases between them. The CDR3 totals 13 residues. The germline gives CDR1 GTSNPN, CDR2 SVGIG (reference sequence).

About this clone: The same CDR3 is also encoded by other DNA sequences in this sample. The rearrangement links TRBV4-3 to TRBJ2-7, with D hard to call. Germline loops: CDR1 LGHNA, CDR2 YSLEER. This CDR3 spans 13 amino acids. V lost 1 base, J lost 0 bases, and 4 bases lay in between. In DNA form, the CDR3 reads TGCGCCAGCAGCCAAGGCGACTCCTACGAGCAGTACTTC. Protein: CASSQGDSYEQYF.

The chain links TRBV28 to TRBJ2-3; tentatively, D is TRBD2 (5 bases). Trimming removed 2 bases from V and 0 bases from J, with 12 bases in between. The CDR3 spans 16 residues. Germline V CDR1 and CDR2: MDHEN, SYDVKM. CDR3 region: CASSLMGAASTDTQYF. The CDR3 DNA reads as TGTGCCAGCAGTTTAATGGGAGCGGCTAGCACAGATACGCAGTATTTT.

The chain is built from TRBV28 and TRBJ2-4; D is possibly TRBD2 (6 bases). CDR1 and CDR2 (germline): MDHEN, SYDVKM. The CDR3 contains 14 residues. Between the trimmed V and J ends, which lost 5 bases and 4 bases, there was a span of 12 bases. The CDR3: CASSMWEAKNIQYF. The CDR3 DNA is TGTGCCAGCAGTATGTGGGAGGCAAAAAACATTCAGTACTTC.

The chain links TRBV11-2 to TRBJ1-6; D unresolved. V was shortened by 1 base and J by 0 bases, with 4 bases between the two germline ends. The CDR3 is 15 residues long. The V gene's germline CDR1 is SGHAT and CDR2 FQNNGV. Here the CDR3 reads CASSLAGSYNSPLHF. The CDR3 DNA reads TGTGCCAGCAGCTTAGCGGGCTCCTATAATTCACCCCTCCACTTT. Variable domain in full (rest from reference TRBV11-2 and TRBJ1-6): EAGVAQSPRYKIIEKRQSVAFWCNPISGHATLYWYQQILGQGPKLLIQFQNNGVVDDSQLPKDRFSAERLKGVDSTLKIQPAKLEDSAVYLCASSLAGSYNSPLHFGNGTRLTVT.

Comments on this clone: It differs at one base from a far larger clone, so likely a read error. This rearrangement joins TRBV6-5 to TRBJ1-2; no reliable D call. The germline CDR1 and CDR2 sequences are MNHEY and SVGAGI. This CDR3 comprises 13 residues. CDR3 loop: CVSRVRASYGYTF. CDR3 sequence (DNA): TGTGTCAGCCGGGTCCGGGCTAGCTATGGCTACACCTTC.

This chain uses TRBV5-4 with TRBJ2-2; a possible D gene is TRBD1 (6 bases). Germline CDR1 and CDR2: SGHNT and YYREEE (reference sequence). Deletions cut 4 bases from V and 5 bases from J, with 15 bases between. This CDR3 comprises 15 residues. The CDR3 DNA reads TGTGCCAGCAGCCTTTACAGGGTTAAGACCGGGGAGCTGTTTTTT. Translated: CASSLYRVKTGELFF.

This clone was detected once. One base separates it from a far larger clone, so it is likely a read error. This chain connects TRBV2 to TRBJ2-7, with TRBD2 matching over 12 bases. V dropped 4 bases and J dropped 6; count of bases not matched to a gene: 10. CDR1 SNHLY and CDR2 FYNNEI come from the germline V gene. The CDR3 covers 16 residues. The CDR3 loop is CASSGTSGTLPCEQYF. The CDR3 DNA reads as TGTGCCAGCAGTGGGACTAGCGGGACACTTCCCTGCGAGCAGTACTTC.

Remarks on this clone: A far larger clone is only one base removed, so a read error is likely. Other DNA sequences of this sample code for an identical CDR3. This chain uses TRBV29-1 with TRBJ1-1; 8 bases align to TRBD1. The germline CDR1 and CDR2 sequences are SQVTM and ANQGSEA. With V trimmed by 7 bases and J by 3 bases, 10 bases remained unmatched. The CDR3 sequence is 14 residues long. CDR3: CSAADRGEYTEAFF. As DNA, the CDR3 is TGCAGCGCCGCTGACAGGGGAGAATACACTGAAGCTTTCTTT.

The chain joins TRBV7-2 to TRBJ2-7; 11 bases are a match to TRBD2. Germline CDR1 reads SGHTA; CDR2 reads FQGNSA. The CDR3 extends over 14 amino acids. J was trimmed by 6 bases and V by 5 bases; bases with no gene match: 6. This CDR3 reads CASSTLAGGVEQYF. The CDR3 DNA sequence: TGTGCCAGCAGCACTTTAGCGGGAGGGGTCGAGCAGTACTTC.

V and J are TRBV19 and TRBJ1-1; D possibly corresponds to TRBD1 (6 bases). V lost 6 bases and J lost 5, with 13 bases in between. The germline V gene encodes CDR1 LNHDA and CDR2 SQIVND (reference sequence). The CDR3 extends over 13 amino acids. Here the CDR3 reads CASRLQGGTEAFF. The DNA for the CDR3 is TGTGCCAGTAGACTACAGGGTGGGACTGAAGCTTTCTTT.

This clone was seen repeatedly, ten times or more. The same CDR3 arises from other DNA sequences in this sample as well. The chain carries TRBV4-3 and TRBJ2-6; D is ambiguous. The ends were cut back, 1 base at V and 3 bases at J, with 7 bases in the middle. Germline lookup yields CDR1 LGHNA and CDR2 YSLEER. CDR3 length: 15 residues. CDR3 protein: CASSQGTHGANVLTF. As DNA, the CDR3 is TGCGCCAGCAGCCAAGGGACCCATGGGGCCAACGTCCTGACTTTC.

CDR3 in amino acids: CASGFPGGYTF. DNA for the CDR3: TGCGCCAGTGGGTTCCCGGGCGGCTACACCTTC. V is TRBV4-1 and J is TRBJ1-2; no definite D call. Germline V gives CDR1 MGHRA, CDR2 YSYEKL. V was trimmed by 9 bases and J by 8 bases, leaving 13 bases between them. This CDR3 is 11 amino acids long.

About this clone itself: A far larger clone is only one base removed, so a read error is likely. Other nucleotide sequences from this sample produce the same CDR3. The CDR3: CASSRGQGWETQYF. In nucleotides, the CDR3 is TGTGCCAGCAGCCGGGGACAGGGGTGGGAGACACAGTACTTC. The rearrangement joins TRBV7-9 to TRBJ2-5, with 10 bases aligning to TRBD1. This CDR3 is built from 14 residues. Germline assignment: CDR1 SEHNR and CDR2 FQNEAQ (reference sequence).

This chain connects TRBV2 to TRBJ2-1, with 8 nucleotides matching TRBD2. The CDR3 sequence is 15 residues long. Germline CDR1 and CDR2: SNHLY and FYNNEI. The junction had 3 bases not matched to a gene; V was cut back by 5 bases and J by 0 bases. This CDR3 reads CASSPLAGSYNEQFF. CDR3 DNA: TGTGCCAGCAGTCCCCTAGCGGGCTCCTACAATGAGCAGTTCTTC.

This chain joins TRBV5-1 and TRBJ2-3; 13 positions agree with TRBD2. V was pared by 0 bases and J by 6 bases, with 7 bases of the junction left unmatched. Germline loops: CDR1 SGHRS, CDR2 YFSETQ. This CDR3 contains 17 residues. The CDR3 DNA reads as TGCGCCAGCAGCTTGGTAGGACTAGCGGGAGATGGGGATACGCAGTATTTT. It yields the protein CASSLVGLAGDGDTQYF.

The chain carries TRBV18 and TRBJ2-2; 12 positions match TRBD2. This CDR3 is built from 17 residues. CDR1 and CDR2 from the germline V gene are KGHSH and LQKENI. The V and J ends lost 8 bases and 3 bases, in that order; junction bases with no gene match: 10. CDR3 in DNA: TGTGCCAGCCCCACGACGAGACTAGCGGGAGACACCGGGGAGCTGTTTTTT. Protein: CASPTTRLAGDTGELFF.

This clone was seen a handful of times. The genes are TRBV2 and TRBJ2-7; TRBD2 aligns across 11 bases. The CDR3 has 14 residues. Germline values: CDR1 SNHLY, CDR2 FYNNEI. Trimming removed 6 bases from V and 4 bases from J; junction bases left unmatched: 5. The CDR3 DNA follows: TGTGCCAGCAGAATAGCGGGAGGGCCATACGAGCAGTACTTC. As protein: CASRIAGGPYEQYF.

The chain is built from TRBV28 and TRBJ1-1; 7 nucleotides match TRBD1. The CDR3 is 17 amino acids. Trimming removed 3 bases from V and 3 bases from J; junction bases left unmatched: 13. Looked up from germline, CDR1 is MDHEN and CDR2 is SYDVKM. The CDR3, as DNA: TGTGCCAGCAGTTTGGGGCTCCGGGACAGTTTTTACACTGAAGCTTTCTTT. Its protein is CASSLGLRDSFYTEAFF.

This clone was seen more than once but under ten times. The chain links TRBV11-2 to TRBJ2-2; D unclear. The V and J ends lost 6 bases and 1 base respectively, with 9 bases between them. The CDR3 spans 14 residues. Germline V gene lookup returns CDR1 SGHAT and CDR2 FQNNGV. CDR3 nucleotides: TGTGCCAGCAGAGAAGGTGGGAACACCGGGGAGCTGTTTTTT. It encodes CASREGGNTGELFF.

Of note for this clone: This likely traces to a read error, being one base from a far larger clone. The chain uses TRBV5-1 and TRBJ1-2, with TRBD1 identical over 7 bases. This CDR3 is built from 14 residues. Germline V gene data show CDR1 as SGHRS and CDR2 as YFSETQ. V shed 4 bases, J shed 2 bases, and the junction held 5 bases outside the gene matches. CDR3 sequence: CASSLRDRNYGYTF. CDR3 nucleotides: TGCGCCAGCAGCCTGCGGGACAGAAACTATGGCTACACCTTC.

This clone was seen more than once but under ten times. This rearrangement joins TRBV7-2 to TRBJ1-2, with D perhaps matching TRBD1 (6 bases). With 5 bases removed from V and 8 bases from J, the gap between germline ends came to 15 bases. Germline-derived CDR1 and CDR2 are SGHTA and FQGNSA. The CDR3 is 13 residues long. CDR3 sequence: CASSPLGARGYTF. The CDR3 region has the DNA TGTGCCAGCAGCCCCTTGGGGGCCCGGGGCTACACCTTC.

In this sample, this clone turned up a few times. The rearrangement uses TRBV4-3 and TRBJ2-2; D perhaps matches TRBD1 (5 bases). This CDR3 comprises 17 residues. The germline V and J ends were trimmed by 4 bases and 0 bases, with 15 bases remaining between them. The V gene's germline CDR1 is LGHNA and CDR2 YSLEER. The CDR3 sequence is CASSPSTRTTNTGELFF. Here the CDR3 DNA reads TGCGCCAGCAGCCCCTCTACGCGGACAACGAACACCGGGGAGCTGTTTTTT.

This chain links TRBV7-9 with TRBJ2-1; 10 bases are a match to TRBD1. The CDR3 contains 15 residues. The germline CDR1 and CDR2 sequences are SEHNR and FQNEAQ (reference sequence). Trimming took 5 bases from V and 8 from J; bases not matched to a gene: 9. CDR3 protein: CASSKRGQGVYEQFF. CDR3 DNA sequence: TGTGCCAGCAGCAAGCGTGGACAGGGGGTTTATGAGCAGTTCTTC. The variable domain in full, with the rest retrieved from reference TRBV7-9 and TRBJ2-1, is DTGVSQNPRHKITKRGQNVTFRCDPISEHNRLYWYRQTLGQGPEFLTYFQNEAQLEKSRLLSDRFSAERPKGSFSTLEIQRTEQGDSAMYLCASSKRGQGVYEQFFGPGTRLTVL.

For the CDR3, the DNA is TGTGCCAGTAGTATCTCGTCAGGGGGCGCGGTCACCGGGGAGCTGTTTTTT. Translating it yields CASSISSGGAVTGELFF. J is TRBJ2-2 and V is TRBV19; 8 positions match TRBD1. Per the germline V gene, CDR1 is LNHDA and CDR2 is SQIVND (reference sequence). CDR3 length: 17 residues. Germline trimming cut 3 bases from V and 4 bases from J; bases unmatched to any gene: 10.